The clone carrying this T cell receptor (beta chain) appeared a few times. With a much larger clone just one base away, this may be a read error. The data are from a study of early T cells in non-severe SARS-CoV-2 infection. About the research overall: Sequencing used unsorted whole-blood bulk RNA, so chains lack pairing.

Germline CDR1 is GTSNPN and CDR2 is SVGIG (reference sequence). The CDR3 length is 13 residues. Unique molecular identifiers were affixed to single, distinct cDNA molecules. One entry per CDR3 protein results from TCRdb running MiXCR on the 5' RACE reads. Here the sample spans some 45,000 distinct CDR3 sequences, approximately 4.1% being singletons. What was sequenced was whole blood. The rearrangement joins TRBV30 to TRBJ1-5; a possible D gene is TRBD1 (5 bases). This clonotype was obtained from an adult who was a healthcare worker with PCR-confirmed SARS-CoV-2 infection or an uninfected control (not recorded which). This CDR3 reads CAWNRGRDQPRHF. The CDR3 region has the DNA TGTGCCTGGAACCGGGGACGCGATCAGCCCCGGCATTTT. Full variable domain (remainder filled in from reference TRBV30 and TRBJ1-5): SQTIHQWPATLVQPVGSPLSLECTVEGTSNPNLYWYRQAAGRGLQLLFYSVGIGQISSEVPQNLSASRPQDRQFILSSKKLLLSDSGFYLCAWNRGRDQPRHFGDGTRLSIL.